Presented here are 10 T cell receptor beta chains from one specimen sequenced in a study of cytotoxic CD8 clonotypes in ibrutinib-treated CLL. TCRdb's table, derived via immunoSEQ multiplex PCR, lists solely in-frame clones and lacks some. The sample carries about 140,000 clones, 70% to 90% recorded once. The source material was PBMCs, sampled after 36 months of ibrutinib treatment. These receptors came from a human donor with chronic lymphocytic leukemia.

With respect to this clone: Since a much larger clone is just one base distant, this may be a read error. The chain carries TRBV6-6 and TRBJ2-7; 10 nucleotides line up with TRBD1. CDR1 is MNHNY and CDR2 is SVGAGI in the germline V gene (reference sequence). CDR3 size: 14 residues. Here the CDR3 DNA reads TGTGCCAGCACCCCTAGGACAGGGGGATTCGAGCAGTGCTTC. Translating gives CASTPRTGGFEQCF.

This chain's CDR3 is CASSVQGNSNQPQHF. The CDR3 DNA is TGTGCCAGCTCAGTGCAGGGAAATAGCAATCAGCCCCAGCATTTT. The chain has TRBV18 and TRBJ1-5, with D possibly being TRBD1 (5 bases). Germline lookup yields CDR1 KGHSH and CDR2 LQKENI. The CDR3 has 15 residues. V lost 5 bases and J 0 bases, leaving 11 bases between the germline ends.

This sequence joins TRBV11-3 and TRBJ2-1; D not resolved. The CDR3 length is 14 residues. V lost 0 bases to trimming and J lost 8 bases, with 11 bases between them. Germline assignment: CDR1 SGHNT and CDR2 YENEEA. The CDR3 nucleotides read TGTGCCAGCAGCTTAGATTGGGGAACCGATGAGCAGTTCTTC. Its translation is CASSLDWGTDEQFF.

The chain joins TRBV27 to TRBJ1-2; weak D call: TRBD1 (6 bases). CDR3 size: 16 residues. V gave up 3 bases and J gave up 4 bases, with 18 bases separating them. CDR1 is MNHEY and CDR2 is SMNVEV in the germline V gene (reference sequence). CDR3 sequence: CASSFRFQGRGYGYTF. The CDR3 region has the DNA TGTGCCAGCAGTTTCCGATTCCAGGGGCGCGGCTATGGCTACACCTTC.

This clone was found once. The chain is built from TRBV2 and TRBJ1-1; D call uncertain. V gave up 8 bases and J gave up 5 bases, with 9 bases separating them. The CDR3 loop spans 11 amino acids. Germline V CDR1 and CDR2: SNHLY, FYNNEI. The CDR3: CASDGGTEAFF. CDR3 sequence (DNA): TGTGCCAGCGATGGAGGGACTGAAGCTTTCTTT.

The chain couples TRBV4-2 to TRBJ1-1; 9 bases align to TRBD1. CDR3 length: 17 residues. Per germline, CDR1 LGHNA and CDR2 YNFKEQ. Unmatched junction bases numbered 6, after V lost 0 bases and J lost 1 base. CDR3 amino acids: CASSQDLRTGENTEAFF. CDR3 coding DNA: TGTGCCAGCAGCCAAGATTTAAGGACAGGGGAGAACACTGAAGCTTTCTTT.

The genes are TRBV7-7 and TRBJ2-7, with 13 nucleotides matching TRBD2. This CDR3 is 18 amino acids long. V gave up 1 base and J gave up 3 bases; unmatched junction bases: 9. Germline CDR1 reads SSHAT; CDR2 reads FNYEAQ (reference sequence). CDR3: CASSLGASTSGRLYEQYF. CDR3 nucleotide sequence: TGTGCCAGCAGCTTAGGTGCTTCGACTAGCGGGAGGCTCTACGAGCAGTACTTC.

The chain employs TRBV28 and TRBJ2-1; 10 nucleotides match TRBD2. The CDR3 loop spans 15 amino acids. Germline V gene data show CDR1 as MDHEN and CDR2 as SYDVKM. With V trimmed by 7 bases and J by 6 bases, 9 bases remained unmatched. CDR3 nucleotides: TGTGCCAGCATTTCTCCCAGCGGGGGGGCCAATGAGCAGTTCTTC. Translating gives CASISPSGGANEQFF.

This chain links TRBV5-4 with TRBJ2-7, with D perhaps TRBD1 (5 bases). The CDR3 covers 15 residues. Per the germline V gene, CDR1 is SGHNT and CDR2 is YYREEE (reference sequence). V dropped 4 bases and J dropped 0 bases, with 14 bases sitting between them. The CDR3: CASSQARTYSYEQYF. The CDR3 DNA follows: TGTGCCAGCAGCCAAGCCAGGACATACTCCTACGAGCAGTACTTC.

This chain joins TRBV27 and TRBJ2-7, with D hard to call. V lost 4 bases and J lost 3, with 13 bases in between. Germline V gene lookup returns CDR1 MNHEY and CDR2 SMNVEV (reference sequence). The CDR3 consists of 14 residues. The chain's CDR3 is CASSSWSSDYEQYF. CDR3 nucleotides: TGTGCCAGCAGTTCATGGTCCTCGGACTACGAGCAGTACTTC.